This TCR beta chain was recorded in a study of early T cells in non-severe SARS-CoV-2 infection. Separate cDNA molecules each had unique molecular identifiers attached to them. TCRdb redid the calling of the 5' RACE reads with MiXCR, one entry per CDR3 protein. The table lists fewer than 50,000 distinct CDR3 sequences, roughly 7% of them singletons. Germline lookup yields CDR1 MNHEY and CDR2 SVGEGT. CDR3 length: 14 amino acids. V was pared by 6 bases and J by 5 bases, with 14 bases between. This chain joins TRBV6-2 or TRBV6-3 and TRBJ1-5; perhaps TRBD1 as D (6 bases). This TCR was sampled from an adult who was a healthcare worker with PCR-confirmed SARS-CoV-2 infection or an uninfected control (not recorded which). Sequencing was done on a sample of whole blood. CDR3 DNA sequence: TGTGCCAGCAGAGACCTGGACAGCGATCAGCCCCAGCATTTT. Protein sequence: CASRDLDSDQPQHF.